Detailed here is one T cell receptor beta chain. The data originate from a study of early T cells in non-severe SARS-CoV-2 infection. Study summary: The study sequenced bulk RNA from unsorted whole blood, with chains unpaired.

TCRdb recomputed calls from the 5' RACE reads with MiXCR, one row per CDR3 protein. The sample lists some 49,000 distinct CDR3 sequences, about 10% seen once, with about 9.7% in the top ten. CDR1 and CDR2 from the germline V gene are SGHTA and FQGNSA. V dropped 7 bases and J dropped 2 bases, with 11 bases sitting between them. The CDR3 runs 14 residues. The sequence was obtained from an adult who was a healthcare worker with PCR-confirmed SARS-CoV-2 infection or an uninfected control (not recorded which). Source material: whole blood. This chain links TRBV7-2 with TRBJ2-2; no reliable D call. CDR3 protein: CASTLGRNTGELFF. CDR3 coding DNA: TGTGCCAGCACCCTAGGACGTAACACCGGGGAGCTGTTTTTT. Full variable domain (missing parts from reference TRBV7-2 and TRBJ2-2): GAGVSQSPSNKVTEKGKDVELRCDPISGHTALYWYRQSLGQGLEFLIYFQGNSAPDKSGLPSDRFSAERTGGSVSTLTIQRTQQEDSAVYLCASTLGRNTGELFFGEGSRLTVL.